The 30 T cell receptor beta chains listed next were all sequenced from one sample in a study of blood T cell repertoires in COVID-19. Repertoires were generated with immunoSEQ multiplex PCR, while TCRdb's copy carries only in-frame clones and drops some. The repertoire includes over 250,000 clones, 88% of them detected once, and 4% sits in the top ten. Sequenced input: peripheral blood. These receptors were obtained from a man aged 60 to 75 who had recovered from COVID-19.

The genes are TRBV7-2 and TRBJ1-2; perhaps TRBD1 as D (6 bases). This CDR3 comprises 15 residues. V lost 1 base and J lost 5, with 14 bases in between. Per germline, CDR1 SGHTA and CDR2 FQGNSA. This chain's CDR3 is CASSLGRGVVYGYTF. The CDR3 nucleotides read TGTGCCAGCAGCTTAGGCAGGGGAGTGGTTTATGGCTACACCTTC.

CDR3 protein: CASSGDRLQETQYF. The CDR3 DNA sequence: TGTGCCAGCAGCGGGGACAGACTCCAAGAGACCCAGTACTTC. The chain couples TRBV5-6 to TRBJ2-5; 7 bases map to TRBD1. Losses at the gene ends were 4 bases for V and 1 base for J; bases not matched to a gene: 4. Germline CDR1 SGHDT, CDR2 YYEEEE. This CDR3 spans 14 amino acids.

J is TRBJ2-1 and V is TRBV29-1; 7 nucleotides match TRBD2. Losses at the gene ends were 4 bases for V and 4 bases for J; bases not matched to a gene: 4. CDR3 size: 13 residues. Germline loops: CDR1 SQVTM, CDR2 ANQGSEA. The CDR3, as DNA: TGCAGCGTTGCTAGCGGCCCATACAATGAGCAGTTCTTC. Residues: CSVASGPYNEQFF.

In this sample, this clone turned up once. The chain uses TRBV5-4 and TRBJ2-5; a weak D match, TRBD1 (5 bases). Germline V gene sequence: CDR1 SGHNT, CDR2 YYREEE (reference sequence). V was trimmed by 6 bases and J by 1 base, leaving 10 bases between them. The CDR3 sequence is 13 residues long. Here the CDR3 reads CASTKDTQETQYF. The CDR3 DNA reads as TGTGCCAGCACCAAGGACACCCAAGAGACCCAGTACTTC. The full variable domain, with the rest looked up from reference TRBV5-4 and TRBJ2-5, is ETGVTQSPTHLIKTRGQQVTLRCSSQSGHNTVSWYQQALGQGPQFIFQYYREEENGRGNFPPRFSGLQFPNYSSELNVNALELDDSALYLCASTKDTQETQYFGPGTRLLVL.

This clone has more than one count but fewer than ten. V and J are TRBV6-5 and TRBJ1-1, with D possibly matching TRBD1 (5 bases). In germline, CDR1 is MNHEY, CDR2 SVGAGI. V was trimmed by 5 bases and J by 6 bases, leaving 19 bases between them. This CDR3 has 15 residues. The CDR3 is CASSRRTTGGPEAFF. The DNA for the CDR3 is TGTGCCAGCAGTCGTCGAACGACCGGGGGTCCTGAAGCTTTCTTT.

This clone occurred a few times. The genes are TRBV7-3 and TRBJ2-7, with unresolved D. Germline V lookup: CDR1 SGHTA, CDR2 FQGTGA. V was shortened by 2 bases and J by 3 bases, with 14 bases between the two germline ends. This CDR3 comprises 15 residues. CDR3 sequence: CASSLSAGAVYEQYF. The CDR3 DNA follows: TGTGCCAGCAGCTTATCGGCAGGCGCCGTCTACGAGCAGTACTTC.

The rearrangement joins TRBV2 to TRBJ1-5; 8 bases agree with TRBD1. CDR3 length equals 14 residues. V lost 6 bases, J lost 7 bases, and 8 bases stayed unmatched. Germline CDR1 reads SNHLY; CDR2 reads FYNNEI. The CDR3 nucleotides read TGTGCCAGCAGGGGACAGGTCGTAGGACAGCCCCAGCATTTT. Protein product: CASRGQVVGQPQHF.

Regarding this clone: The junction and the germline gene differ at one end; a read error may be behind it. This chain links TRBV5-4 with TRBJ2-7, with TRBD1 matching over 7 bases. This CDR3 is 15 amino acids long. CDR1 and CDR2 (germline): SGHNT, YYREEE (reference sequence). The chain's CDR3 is CANSVGGQVSYEQYF. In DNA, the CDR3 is TGTGCCAACAGCGTCGGAGGACAGGTCTCCTACGAGCAGTACTTC. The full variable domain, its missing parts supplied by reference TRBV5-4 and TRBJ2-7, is ETGVTQSPTHLIKTRGQQVTLRCSSQSGHNTVSWYQQALGQGPQFIFQYYREEENGRGNFPPRFSGLQFPNYSSELNVNALELDDSALYLCANSVGGQVSYEQYFGPGTRLTVT.

CDR3 sequence reads: CAWSWTENTEAFF. CDR3 coding DNA: TGTGCCTGGAGTTGGACAGAGAACACTGAAGCTTTCTTT. The chain links TRBV30 to TRBJ1-1; TRBD1 is a possible D gene (6 bases). The length of the CDR3 is 13 residues. V was cut by 2 bases and J by 1 base, with 8 bases left in between. Germline values: CDR1 GTSNPN, CDR2 SVGIG (reference sequence).

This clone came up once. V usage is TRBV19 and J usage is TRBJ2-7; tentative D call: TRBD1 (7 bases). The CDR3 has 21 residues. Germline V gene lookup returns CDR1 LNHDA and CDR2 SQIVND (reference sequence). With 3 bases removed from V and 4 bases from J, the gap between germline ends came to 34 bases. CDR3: CASSMTLAWRDSMTRPYEQYF. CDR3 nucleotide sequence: TGTGCCAGTAGTATGACTTTGGCCTGGCGGGACAGTATGACCAGACCTTACGAGCAGTACTTC.

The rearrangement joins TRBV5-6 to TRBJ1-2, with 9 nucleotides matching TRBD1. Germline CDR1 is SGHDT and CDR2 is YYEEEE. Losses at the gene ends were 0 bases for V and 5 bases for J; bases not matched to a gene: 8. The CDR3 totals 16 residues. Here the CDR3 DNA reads TGTGCCAGCAGCTTGGGGTCCGGGACAGGGCTTTATGGCTACACCTTC. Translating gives CASSLGSGTGLYGYTF.

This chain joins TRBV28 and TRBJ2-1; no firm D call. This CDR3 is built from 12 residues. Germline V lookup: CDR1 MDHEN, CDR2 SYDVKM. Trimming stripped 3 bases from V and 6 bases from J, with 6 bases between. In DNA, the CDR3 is TGTGCCAGCAGTTTCACGGGCAATGAGCAGTTCTTC. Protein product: CASSFTGNEQFF. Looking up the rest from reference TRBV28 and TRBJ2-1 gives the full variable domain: DVKVTQSSRYLVKRTGEKVFLECVQDMDHENMFWYRQDPGLGLRLIYFSYDVKMKEKGDIPEGYSVSREKKERFSLILESASTNQTSMYLCASSFTGNEQFFGPGTRLTVL.

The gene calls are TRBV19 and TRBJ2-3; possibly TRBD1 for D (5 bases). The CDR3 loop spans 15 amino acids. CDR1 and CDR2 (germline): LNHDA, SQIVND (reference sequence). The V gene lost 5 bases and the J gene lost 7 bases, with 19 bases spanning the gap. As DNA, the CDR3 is TGTGCCAGTAGTCTCCTCGGTGTGGGGCTTAATACGCAGTATTTT. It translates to CASSLLGVGLNTQYF.

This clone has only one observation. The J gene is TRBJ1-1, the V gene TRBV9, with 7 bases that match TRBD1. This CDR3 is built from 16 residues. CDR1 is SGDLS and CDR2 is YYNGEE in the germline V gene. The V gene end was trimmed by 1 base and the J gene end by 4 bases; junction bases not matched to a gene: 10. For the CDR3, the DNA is TGTGCCAGCAGCGTAACAGACAGGGACTGGGGCACTGAAGCTTTCTTT. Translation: CASSVTDRDWGTEAFF.

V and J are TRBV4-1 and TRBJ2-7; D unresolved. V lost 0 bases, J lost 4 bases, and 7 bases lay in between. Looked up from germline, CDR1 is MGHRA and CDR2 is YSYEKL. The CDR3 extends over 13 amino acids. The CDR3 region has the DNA TGCGCCAGCAGCCAAGAAACAGTGTACGAGCAGTACTTC. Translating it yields CASSQETVYEQYF.

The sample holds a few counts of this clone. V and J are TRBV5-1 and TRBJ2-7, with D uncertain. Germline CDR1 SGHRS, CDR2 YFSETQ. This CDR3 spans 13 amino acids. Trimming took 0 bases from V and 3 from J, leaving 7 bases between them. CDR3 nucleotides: TGCGCCAGCAGCTTGGAACAAGACTACGAGCAGTACTTC. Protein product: CASSLEQDYEQYF.

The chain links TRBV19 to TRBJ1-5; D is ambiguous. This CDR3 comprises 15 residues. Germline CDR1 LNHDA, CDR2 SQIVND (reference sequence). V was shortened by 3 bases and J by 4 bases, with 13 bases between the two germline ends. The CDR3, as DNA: TGTGCCAGTAGTATGATGGCTGGCATGAATCAGCCCCAGCATTTT. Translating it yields CASSMMAGMNQPQHF.

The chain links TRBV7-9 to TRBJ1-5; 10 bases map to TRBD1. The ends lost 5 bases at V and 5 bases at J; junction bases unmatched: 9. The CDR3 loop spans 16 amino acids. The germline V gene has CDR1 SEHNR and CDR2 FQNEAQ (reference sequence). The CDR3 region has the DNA TGTGCCAGCAGCCGAACTCCCGGGACAGGGGATCAGCCCCAGCATTTT. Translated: CASSRTPGTGDQPQHF.

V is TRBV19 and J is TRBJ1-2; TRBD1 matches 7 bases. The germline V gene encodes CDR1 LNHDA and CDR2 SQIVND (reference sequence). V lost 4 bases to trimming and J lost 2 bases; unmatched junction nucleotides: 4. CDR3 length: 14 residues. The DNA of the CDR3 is TGTGCCAGTAGTAGGGACAGACTAAACTATGGCTACACCTTC. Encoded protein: CASSRDRLNYGYTF.

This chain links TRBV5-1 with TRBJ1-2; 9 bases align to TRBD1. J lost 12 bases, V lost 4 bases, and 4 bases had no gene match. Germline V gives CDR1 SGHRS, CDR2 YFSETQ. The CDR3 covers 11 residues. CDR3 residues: CASSPGQGHTF. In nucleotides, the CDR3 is TGCGCCAGCAGCCCGGGACAGGGCCACACCTTC.

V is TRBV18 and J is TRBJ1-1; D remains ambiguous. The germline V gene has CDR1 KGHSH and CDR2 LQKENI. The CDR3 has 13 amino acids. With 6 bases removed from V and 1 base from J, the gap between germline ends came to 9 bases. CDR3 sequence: CASSVSGNTEAFF. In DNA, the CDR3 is TGTGCCAGCTCCGTCAGCGGGAACACTGAAGCTTTCTTT. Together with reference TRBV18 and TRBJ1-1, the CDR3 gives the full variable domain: NAGVMQNPRHLVRRRGQEARLRCSPMKGHSHVYWYRQLPEEGLKFMVYLQKENIIDESGMPKERFSAEFPKEGPSILRIQQVVRGDSAAYFCASSVSGNTEAFFGQGTRLTVV.

CDR3 loop: CASTLLAGATDTQYF. The CDR3 bases are TGTGCCAGCACCCTTCTAGCGGGGGCCACAGATACGCAGTATTTT. The rearrangement links TRBV5-5 to TRBJ2-3, with 10 positions matching TRBD2. Trimming removed 6 bases from V and 2 bases from J; junction bases left unmatched: 6. Germline V gives CDR1 SGHKS, CDR2 YYEKEE (reference sequence). The CDR3 is 15 amino acids.

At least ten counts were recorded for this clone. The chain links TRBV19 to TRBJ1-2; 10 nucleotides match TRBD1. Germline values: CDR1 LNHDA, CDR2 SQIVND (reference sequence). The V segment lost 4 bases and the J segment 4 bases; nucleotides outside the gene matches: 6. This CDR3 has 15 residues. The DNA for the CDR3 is TGTGCCAGTAGTACCTCGGGACAGGGGATCTATGGCTACACCTTC. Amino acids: CASSTSGQGIYGYTF.

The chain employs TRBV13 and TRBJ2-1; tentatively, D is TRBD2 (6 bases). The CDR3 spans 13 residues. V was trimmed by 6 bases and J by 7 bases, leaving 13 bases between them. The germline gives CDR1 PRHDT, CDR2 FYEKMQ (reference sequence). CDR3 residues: CASSRGIENEQFF. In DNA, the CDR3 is TGTGCCAGCAGTCGGGGGATCGAGAATGAGCAGTTCTTC.

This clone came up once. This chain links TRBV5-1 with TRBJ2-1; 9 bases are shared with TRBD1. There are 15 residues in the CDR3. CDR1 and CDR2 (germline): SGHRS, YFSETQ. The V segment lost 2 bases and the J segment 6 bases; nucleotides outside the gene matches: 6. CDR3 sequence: CASSLQGASLNEQFF. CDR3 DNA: TGCGCCAGCAGCTTACAGGGGGCGTCTCTCAATGAGCAGTTCTTC.

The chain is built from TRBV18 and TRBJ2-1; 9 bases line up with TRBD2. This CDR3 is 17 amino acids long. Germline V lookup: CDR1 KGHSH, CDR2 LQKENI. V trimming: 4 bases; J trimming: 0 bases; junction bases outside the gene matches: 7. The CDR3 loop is CASSRRPSGDSYNEQFF. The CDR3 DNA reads TGTGCCAGCTCACGGCGTCCTAGCGGGGACTCCTACAATGAGCAGTTCTTC.

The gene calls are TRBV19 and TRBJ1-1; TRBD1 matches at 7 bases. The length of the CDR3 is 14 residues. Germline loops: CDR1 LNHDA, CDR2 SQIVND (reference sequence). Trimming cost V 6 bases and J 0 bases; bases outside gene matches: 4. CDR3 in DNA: TGTGCCAGTAGCCCTCAGGGGGTGAACACTGAAGCTTTCTTT. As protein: CASSPQGVNTEAFF.

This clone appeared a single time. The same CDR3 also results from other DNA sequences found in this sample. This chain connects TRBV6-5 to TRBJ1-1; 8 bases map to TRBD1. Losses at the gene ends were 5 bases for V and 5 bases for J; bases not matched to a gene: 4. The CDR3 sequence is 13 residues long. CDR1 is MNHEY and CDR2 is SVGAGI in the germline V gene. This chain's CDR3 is CASSPGGGTEAFF. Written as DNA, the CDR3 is TGTGCCAGCAGTCCAGGGGGCGGGACTGAAGCTTTCTTT.

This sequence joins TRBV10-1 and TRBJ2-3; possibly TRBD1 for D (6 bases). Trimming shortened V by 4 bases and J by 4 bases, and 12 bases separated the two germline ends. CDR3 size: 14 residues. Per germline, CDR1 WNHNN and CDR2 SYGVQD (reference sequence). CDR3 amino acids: CASSGLGASDTQYF. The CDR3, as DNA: TGCGCCAGCAGTGGCCTGGGGGCATCAGATACGCAGTATTTT.

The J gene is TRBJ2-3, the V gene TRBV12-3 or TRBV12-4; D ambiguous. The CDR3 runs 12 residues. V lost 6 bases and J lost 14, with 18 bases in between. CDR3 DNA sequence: TGTGCCAGCAGCCCCATCCCCCGTGCGCCGTATTTT. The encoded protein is CASSPIPRAPYF.